This T cell receptor beta chain is drawn from a study of blood T cell repertoires in COVID-19. Authors' analysis steps: Reference gene primer amplification gave estimated nucleated cell counts. The repertoire was sequenced with immunoSEQ multiplex PCR; TCRdb's copy has only in-frame clones and lacks some. D and trimming were read from the DNA, whereas the V and J calls and clone size are those reported in that table. The sample gives tens of thousands of clones, around nine tenths of which show up once; about 12% is in the top ten. The CDR3 has 14 residues. Germline V gene data show CDR1 as SGHRS and CDR2 as YFSETQ. Trimming cost V 5 bases and J 6 bases; bases outside gene matches: 6.

Sequencing used peripheral blood. This TCR was recovered from a human donor with active COVID-19. The donor label of this sample is uncertain. The V and J genes are TRBV5-1 and TRBJ1-4, with 8 bases aligning to TRBD1. CDR3 bases: TGCGCCAGCAGTTCGGGACAGGAGTATGAAAAACTGTTTTTT. Amino acid sequence: CASSSGQEYEKLFF.